These T cell receptor beta chains were read from a single sample in a study of T cell repertoires in cytomegalovirus infection. TCRdb passed the reads through MiXCR, listing each CDR3 protein once. The repertoire includes under 850,000 distinct CDR3 sequences, roughly a third of them detected once, and 2.5% to 3.5% sits in the top ten. Sequencing used PBMCs. These receptors originate from a human donor in good health (CMV status not recorded). Some clones in this sample may be carry-over from other donors' samples. The CDR3 runs from the conserved cysteine through the conserved F or W. The D gene is left open where the match is weak. Not every row has a clone size; where given, it reads once, few, many or a size class.

D gene	V gene	clone size	J gene	CDR3 protein	CDR3 DNA
.	TRBV12-3/TRBV12-4	.	TRBJ1-2	CASRGQRGHYGYTF	TGTGCCAGCAGGGGACAACGGGGCCACTATGGCTACACCTTC
.	TRBV20-1	few	TRBJ1-3	CSAQSPRSGNTIYF	TGCAGTGCTCAGTCCCCGCGCTCTGGAAACACCATATATTTT
TRBD1	TRBV4-2	.	TRBJ1-2	CASSQGSTGVNYGYTF	TGTGCCAGCAGCCAAGGTAGTACAGGGGTTAACTATGGCTACACCTTC
TRBD1	TRBV19	few	TRBJ1-5	CASSIVPGQGANQPQHF	TGTGCCAGTAGTATAGTACCGGGACAGGGAGCAAATCAGCCCCAGCATTTT
.	TRBV6-6	.	TRBJ2-6	CASSYSVLQPGASSGANVLTF	TGTGCCAGCAGTTACTCAGTGTTACAGCCAGGGGCCAGCTCTGGGGCCAACGTCCTGACTTTC
.	TRBV7-6	.	TRBJ2-3	CASSSTHWDTQYF	TGTGCCAGCAGCTCCACTCATTGGGATACGCAGTATTTT
.	TRBV12-3/TRBV12-4	.	TRBJ1-6	CASSLEQGNNSPLHF	TGTGCCAGCAGTTTAGAACAGGGCAATAATTCACCCCTCCACTTT
.	TRBV7-6	few	TRBJ2-7	CASSLVVGERHSYEQYF	TGTGCCAGCAGCTTAGTGGTCGGGGAGCGCCACTCCTACGAGCAGTACTTC
.	TRBV6-6	.	TRBJ1-2	CASSATDANHYGYTF	TGTGCCAGCAGTGCCACGGACGCCAACCACTATGGCTACACCTTC
.	TRBV19	once	TRBJ2-4	CASSIAGDRQRYF	TGTGCCAGTAGTATAGCTGGGGATCGGCAAAGGTACTTC
.	TRBV6-5	.	TRBJ1-2	CASRGMTGVHGYTF	TGTGCCAGCCGAGGGATGACTGGGGTTCATGGCTACACCTTC
TRBD1	TRBV7-8	many	TRBJ1-2	CASSPGQLYGYTF	TGTGCCAGCAGCCCGGGACAGCTCTATGGCTACACCTTC
TRBD1	TRBV28	.	TRBJ1-1	CASSLLTGLMNTEAFF	TGTGCCAGCAGTCTTTTGACAGGGTTGATGAACACTGAAGCTTTCTTT